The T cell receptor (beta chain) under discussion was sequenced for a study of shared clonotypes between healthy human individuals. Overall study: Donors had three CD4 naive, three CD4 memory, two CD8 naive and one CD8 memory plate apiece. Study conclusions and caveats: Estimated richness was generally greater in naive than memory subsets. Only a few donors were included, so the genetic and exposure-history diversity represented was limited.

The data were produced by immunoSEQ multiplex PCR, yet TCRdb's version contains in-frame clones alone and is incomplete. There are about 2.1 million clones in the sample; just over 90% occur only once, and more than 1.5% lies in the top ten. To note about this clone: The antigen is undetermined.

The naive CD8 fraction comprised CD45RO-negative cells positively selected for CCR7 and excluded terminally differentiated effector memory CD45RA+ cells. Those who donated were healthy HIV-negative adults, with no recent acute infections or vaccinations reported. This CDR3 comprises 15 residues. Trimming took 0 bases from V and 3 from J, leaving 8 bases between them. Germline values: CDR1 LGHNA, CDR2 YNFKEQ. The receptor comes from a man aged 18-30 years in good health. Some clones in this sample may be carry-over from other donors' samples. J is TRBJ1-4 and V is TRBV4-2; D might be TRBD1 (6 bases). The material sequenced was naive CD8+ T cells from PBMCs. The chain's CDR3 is CASSQDAGANEKLFF. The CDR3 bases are TGTGCCAGCAGCCAAGATGCAGGGGCTAATGAAAAACTGTTTTTT.